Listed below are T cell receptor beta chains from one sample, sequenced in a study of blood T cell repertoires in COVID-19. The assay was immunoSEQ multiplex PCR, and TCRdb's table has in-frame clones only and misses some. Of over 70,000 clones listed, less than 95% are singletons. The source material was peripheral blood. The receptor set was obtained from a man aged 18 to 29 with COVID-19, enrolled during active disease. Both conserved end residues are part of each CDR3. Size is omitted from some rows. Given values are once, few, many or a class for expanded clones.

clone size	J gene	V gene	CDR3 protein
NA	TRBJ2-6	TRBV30	CAWDRTGAGANVLTF
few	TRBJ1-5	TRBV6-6	CASSLYDQPQHF
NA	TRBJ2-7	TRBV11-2	CASSLELAGGPADEQYF
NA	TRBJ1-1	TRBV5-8	CASLLGQGYTEAFF
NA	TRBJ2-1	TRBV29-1	CSVERGRGSNEQFF
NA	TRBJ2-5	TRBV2	CASSVLYQETQYF
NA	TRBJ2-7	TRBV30	CAWRENGTSGRAAYEQYF
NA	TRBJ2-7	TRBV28	CASSAPLDEQYF
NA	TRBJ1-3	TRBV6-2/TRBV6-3	CASSRGISGNTIYF
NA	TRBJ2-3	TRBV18	CASSSPTESTDTQYF
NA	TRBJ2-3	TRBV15	CATSRYTDTQYF
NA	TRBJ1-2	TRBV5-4	CASSFPEYGYTF
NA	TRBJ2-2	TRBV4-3	CASSHGVQGDTGELFF
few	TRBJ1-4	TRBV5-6	CASSPDRGDEKLFF
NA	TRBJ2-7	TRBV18	CASSEGQGYPYEQYF
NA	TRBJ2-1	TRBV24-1	CATSDSASMTGVNEQFF
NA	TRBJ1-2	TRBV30	CAWGRDGYTF
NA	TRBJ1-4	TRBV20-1	CSVPLGDRVAF
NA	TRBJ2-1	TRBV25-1	CASSQGAAYNEQFF
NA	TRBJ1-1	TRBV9	CASSPNPGVSSEAFF
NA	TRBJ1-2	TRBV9	CASSVDADSRYGYTF
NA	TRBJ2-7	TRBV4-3	CASSQDLVGQIYEQYF
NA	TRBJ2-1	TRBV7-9	CASSVPRLGQGVRNEQFF
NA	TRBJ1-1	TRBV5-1	CASSLSGVMNTEAFF
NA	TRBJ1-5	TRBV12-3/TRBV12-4	CASSLTGFQPQHF
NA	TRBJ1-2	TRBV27	CASSSGETYRIIHGYTF
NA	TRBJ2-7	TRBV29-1	CSARGGSGYEQYF
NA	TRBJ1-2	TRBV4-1	CASSQGGQSATYGYTF
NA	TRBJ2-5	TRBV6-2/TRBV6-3	CASSYTGAETQYF
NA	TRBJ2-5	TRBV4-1	CASSQGEAWGRETQYF
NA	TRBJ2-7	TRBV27	CASSPIRDSTYEQYF
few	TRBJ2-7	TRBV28	CASSGQGLIYEQYF
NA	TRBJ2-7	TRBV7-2	CASSLLPQVYEQYF
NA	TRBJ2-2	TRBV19	CASSIHGNTGELFF
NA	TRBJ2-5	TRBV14	CASSRWERETQYF
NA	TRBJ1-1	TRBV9	CASSALTGDTEAFF
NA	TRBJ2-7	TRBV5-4	CASSAGDGNYEQYF
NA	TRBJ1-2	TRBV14	CASSQVGTGMFANYGYTF
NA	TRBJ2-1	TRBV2	CASRDSYNEQFF
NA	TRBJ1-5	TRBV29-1	CSVSNRGGQPQHF
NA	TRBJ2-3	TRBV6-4	CASSPGLDTDTQYF
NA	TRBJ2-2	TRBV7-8	CASSSVSGLNTGELFF
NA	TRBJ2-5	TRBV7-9	CASSFRPETQYF
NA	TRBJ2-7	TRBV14	CASSHYTSSYEQYF
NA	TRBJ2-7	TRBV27	CASSIGTGWYEQYF
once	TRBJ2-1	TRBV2	CASSEQGSGSIYNEQFF
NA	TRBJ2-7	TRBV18	CASSPPGGWQQYF
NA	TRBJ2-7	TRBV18	CASSPSVSSYEQYF
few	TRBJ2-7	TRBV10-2	CASSESSGSSYEQYF
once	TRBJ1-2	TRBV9	CASSDPLQGRSINYGYTF
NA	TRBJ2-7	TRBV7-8	CASSTGLSSYEQYF
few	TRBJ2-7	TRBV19	CASSIGQGYYEQYF
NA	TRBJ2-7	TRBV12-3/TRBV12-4	CASSWTFYEQYF
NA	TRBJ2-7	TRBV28	CASSPGGSGFTLDEQYF
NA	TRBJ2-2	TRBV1	CTSLILAGDTGELFF
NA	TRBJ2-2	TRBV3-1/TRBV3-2	CASSQLSSGAGGTGELFF
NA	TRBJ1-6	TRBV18	CASSPPGGGNSPLHF
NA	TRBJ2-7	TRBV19	CASGTSGNEQYF